The 8 T cell receptor beta chains listed next were all sequenced from one sample in a study of shared clonotypes between healthy human individuals. Repertoires were generated with immunoSEQ multiplex PCR, while TCRdb's copy carries only in-frame clones and drops some. The sample records about 490,000 clones, approximately 80% being singletons. Sequenced input: PBMCs. All receptors come from a woman between 40 and 55 years old in good health. Some clones in this sample may be carry-over from other donors' samples.

The genes are TRBV4-1 and TRBJ1-5; tentative D call: TRBD1 (6 bases). CDR3 length: 16 amino acids. CDR1 is MGHRA and CDR2 is YSYEKL in the germline V gene. Between the trimmed V and J ends, which lost 0 bases and 2 bases, there was a span of 11 bases. The CDR3 DNA reads TGCGCCAGCAGCCAAGATGGGGGGCTAGGCAATCAGCCCCAGCATTTT. It encodes CASSQDGGLGNQPQHF.

The chain joins TRBV28 to TRBJ2-5; either TRBD1 or TRBD2 may supply D (5 bases each). The better agreement between TRBJ2-7 and the DNA end casts doubt on the J call. The CDR3 covers 15 residues. Germline CDR1 reads MDHEN; CDR2 reads SYDVKM. CDR3 nucleotide sequence: TGTGCCAGCAGTTCCTCGGGGCGGGCAGCCTACGAGCAGTACTTC. Amino acids: CASSSSGRAAYEQYF.

The V call is TRBV7-6, the J call TRBJ1-2, with a possible D match to TRBD1 (5 bases). The CDR3 runs to 13 residues. V was clipped by 5 bases and J by 6 bases, with 13 bases between them. CDR1 is SGHVS and CDR2 is FNYEAQ in the germline V gene. The CDR3 coding sequence is TGTGCCAGCAGCCCCGGGGGGAAGGATGGCTACACCTTC. Amino acid sequence: CASSPGGKDGYTF.

This sequence joins TRBV5-1 and TRBJ2-1, with 9 nucleotides matching TRBD1. The length of the CDR3 is 17 residues. After removal of 5 bases from V and 0 bases from J, the junction contained 9 bases not matched to a gene. Germline loops: CDR1 SGHRS, CDR2 YFSETQ. DNA for the CDR3: TGCGCCAGCAGTGTGCTGGGACAGGGAAGCTCCTACAATGAGCAGTTCTTC. This gives the protein CASSVLGQGSSYNEQFF.

The gene calls are TRBV7-9 and TRBJ1-1, with 7 bases fitting TRBD1. CDR1 and CDR2 (germline): SEHNR, FQNEAQ (reference sequence). The CDR3 is 16 amino acids. Trimming at V came to 4 bases and at J to 1 base, leaving 9 bases not matched to a gene. Here the CDR3 DNA reads TGTGCCAGCAGCTCCCGTCGGACAGGAGGGAACACTGAAGCTTTCTTT. Translating gives CASSSRRTGGNTEAFF.

This clone was recorded a few times. The V call is TRBV11-2, the J call TRBJ2-5; D might be TRBD1 or TRBD2, each matching 6 bases. CDR3 size: 14 residues. V gave up 5 bases and J gave up 5 bases, with 15 bases separating them. CDR1 is SGHAT and CDR2 is FQNNGV in the germline V gene. CDR3 sequence reads: CASSPVGGRETQYF. The CDR3 DNA is TGTGCCAGCAGCCCAGTGGGGGGCCGGGAGACCCAGTACTTC. Complete variable domain (other parts from reference TRBV11-2 and TRBJ2-5): EAGVAQSPRYKIIEKRQSVAFWCNPISGHATLYWYQQILGQGPKLLIQFQNNGVVDDSQLPKDRFSAERLKGVDSTLKIQPAKLEDSAVYLCASSPVGGRETQYFGPGTRLLVL.

This rearrangement joins TRBV7-8 to TRBJ2-2; 7 bases align to TRBD2. The CDR3 length is 14 residues. V gave up 7 bases and J gave up 4 bases; unmatched junction bases: 6. Germline values: CDR1 SGHVS, CDR2 FQNEAQ. DNA of the CDR3: TGTGCCAGCATCGAGGGAGGGTCCACCGGGGAGCTGTTTTTT. Encoded protein: CASIEGGSTGELFF.

This clone turned up a few times. This chain connects TRBV5-1 to TRBJ2-1; 7 bases are shared with TRBD2. CDR1 and CDR2 (germline): SGHRS, YFSETQ. This CDR3 spans 12 amino acids. Trimming cost V 3 bases and J 9 bases; bases outside gene matches: 3. Here the CDR3 reads CASSSTSIEQFF. CDR3 coding DNA: TGCGCCAGCAGCTCGACTAGCATTGAGCAGTTCTTC.